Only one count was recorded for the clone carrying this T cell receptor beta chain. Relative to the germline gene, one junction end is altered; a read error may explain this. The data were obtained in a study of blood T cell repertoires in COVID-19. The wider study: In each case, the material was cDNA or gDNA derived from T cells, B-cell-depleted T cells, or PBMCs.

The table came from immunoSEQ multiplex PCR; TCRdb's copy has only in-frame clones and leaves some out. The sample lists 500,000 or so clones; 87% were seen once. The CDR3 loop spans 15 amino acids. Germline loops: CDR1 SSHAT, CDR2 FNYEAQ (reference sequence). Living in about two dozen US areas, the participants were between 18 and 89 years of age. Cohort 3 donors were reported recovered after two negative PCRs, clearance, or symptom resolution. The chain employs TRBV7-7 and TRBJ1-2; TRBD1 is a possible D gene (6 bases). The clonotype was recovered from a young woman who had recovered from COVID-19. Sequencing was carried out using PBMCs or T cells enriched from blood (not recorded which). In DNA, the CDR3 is TGTGCTAGCAGCTTTAGACAGGCCAACTACTATGGCTACACCTTC. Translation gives CASSFRQANYYGYTF. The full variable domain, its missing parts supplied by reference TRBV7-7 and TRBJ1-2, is GAGVSQSPRYKVTKRGQDVTLRCDPISSHATLYWYQQALGQGPEFLTYFNYEAQPDKSGLPSDRFSAERPEGSISTLTIQRTEQRDSAMYRCASSFRQANYYGYTFGSGTRLTVV.